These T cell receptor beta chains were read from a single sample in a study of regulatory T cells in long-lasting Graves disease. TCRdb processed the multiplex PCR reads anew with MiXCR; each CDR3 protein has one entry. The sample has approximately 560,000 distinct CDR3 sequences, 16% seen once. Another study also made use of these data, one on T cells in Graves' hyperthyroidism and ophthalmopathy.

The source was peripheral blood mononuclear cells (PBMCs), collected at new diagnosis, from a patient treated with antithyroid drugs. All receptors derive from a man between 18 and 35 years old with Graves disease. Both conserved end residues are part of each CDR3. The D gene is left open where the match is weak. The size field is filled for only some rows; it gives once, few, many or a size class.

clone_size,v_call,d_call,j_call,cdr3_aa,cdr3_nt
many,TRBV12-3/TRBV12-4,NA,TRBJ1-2,CASSFIRVSGYTF,TGTGCCAGCAGTTTTATCAGGGTCTCTGGCTACACCTTC
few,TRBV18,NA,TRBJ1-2,CASSPRVANYGYTF,TGTGCCAGCTCACCACGGGTAGCTAACTATGGCTACACCTTC
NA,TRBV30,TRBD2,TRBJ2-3,CAWNLGTSAPDTQYF,TGTGCCTGGAATTTGGGAACTAGCGCTCCAGATACGCAGTATTTT
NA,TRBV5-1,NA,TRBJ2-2,CASSPTGHEGVGELFF,TGCGCCAGCAGCCCCACGGGACACGAGGGTGTCGGGGAGCTGTTTTTT
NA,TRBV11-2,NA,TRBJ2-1,CASSFSGGVINEQFF,TGTGCCAGCAGCTTTAGTGGGGGTGTTATCAATGAGCAGTTCTTC
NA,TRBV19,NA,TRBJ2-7,CASSIVHGGYEQYF,TGTGCCAGTAGTATAGTTCACGGGGGCTACGAGCAGTACTTC
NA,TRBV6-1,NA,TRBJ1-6,CASTRFPRQNNSPLHF,TGTGCCAGCACCCGATTCCCCAGACAGAATAATTCACCCCTCCACTTT
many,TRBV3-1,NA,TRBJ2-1,CASSRKMGGSSYNEQFF,TGTGCCAGCAGCCGCAAGATGGGCGGTAGCTCCTACAATGAGCAGTTCTTC
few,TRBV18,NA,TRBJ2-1,CASSRGEVHNEQFF,TGTGCCAGCTCACGGGGGGAGGTCCACAATGAGCAGTTCTTC
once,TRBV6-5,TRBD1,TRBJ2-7,CASSYGTGASYEQYF,TGTGCCAGCAGTTACGGGACAGGGGCTTCCTACGAGCAGTACTTC
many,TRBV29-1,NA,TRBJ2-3,CSVEAGGTDTQYF,TGCAGCGTTGAAGCAGGGGGCACAGATACGCAGTATTTT
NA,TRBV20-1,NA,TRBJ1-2,CSARDRTAGGYGYTF,TGCAGTGCTAGAGATCGAACCGCCGGAGGCTATGGCTACACCTTC
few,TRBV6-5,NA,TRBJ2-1,CASSYMTGYNEQFF,TGTGCCAGCAGTTACATGACAGGTTACAATGAGCAGTTCTTC
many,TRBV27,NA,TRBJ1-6,CASSLGLANSPLHF,TGTGCCAGCAGTCTGGGACTTGCAAATTCACCCCTCCACTTT
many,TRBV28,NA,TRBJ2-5,CASSFHGGRETQYF,TGTGCCAGCAGTTTCCATGGGGGGCGAGAGACCCAGTACTTC
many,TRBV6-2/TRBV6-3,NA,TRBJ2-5,CASSYSKETQYF,TGTGCCAGCAGTTACTCGAAAGAGACCCAGTACTTC
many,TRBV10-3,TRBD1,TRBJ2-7,CAISESRGQTAYGQYF,TGTGCCATCAGTGAGTCGAGGGGACAGACAGCCTACGGGCAGTACTTC
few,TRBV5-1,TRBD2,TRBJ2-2,CASSQRLAAFTGELFF,TGCGCCAGCAGCCAGCGACTAGCGGCTTTCACCGGGGAGCTGTTTTTT
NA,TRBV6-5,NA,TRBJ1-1,CASSYQESGGAFF,TGTGCCAGCAGTTACCAGGAGTCTGGGGGGGCTTTCTTT
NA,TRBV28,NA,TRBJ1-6,CASSLRQGYGSPLHF,TGTGCCAGCAGTTTACGCCAGGGGTACGGATCACCCCTCCACTTT
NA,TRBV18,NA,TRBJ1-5,CASSPSGGRGQPQHF,TGTGCCAGCTCACCAAGCGGGGGACGGGGACAGCCCCAGCATTTT
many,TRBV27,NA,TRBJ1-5,CASSLFSDGNQPQHF,TGTGCCAGCAGTTTATTTTCCGACGGCAATCAGCCCCAGCATTTT
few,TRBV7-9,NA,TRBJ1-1,CASSLTGLDTEAFF,TGTGCCAGCAGCCTAACAGGGTTGGACACTGAAGCTTTCTTT
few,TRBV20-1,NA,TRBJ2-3,CSARDRDMPFTDTQYF,TGCAGTGCTAGAGATCGAGACATGCCATTCACAGATACGCAGTATTTT
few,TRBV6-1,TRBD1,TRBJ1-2,CASNTRTGENYGYTF,TGTGCCAGCAATACTCGGACAGGCGAGAACTATGGCTACACCTTC
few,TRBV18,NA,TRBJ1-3,CASSPRGGTSSGNTIYF,TGTGCCAGCTCACCGAGGGGAGGCACTTCCTCTGGAAACACCATATATTTT
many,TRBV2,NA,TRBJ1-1,CASSLSTEITEAFF,TGTGCCAGCAGTCTTTCTACAGAGATCACTGAAGCTTTCTTT
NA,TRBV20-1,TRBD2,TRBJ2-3,CSARAASGRTDTQYF,TGCAGTGCTAGAGCTGCTAGCGGCCGCACAGATACGCAGTATTTT
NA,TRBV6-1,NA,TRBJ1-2,CASSTIQGYGYTF,TGTGCCAGCAGCACCATACAGGGTTATGGCTACACCTTC
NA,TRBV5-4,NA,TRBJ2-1,CASSLGSVRAYNEQFF,TGTGCCAGCAGCTTGGGTTCGGTTAGGGCCTACAATGAGCAGTTCTTC
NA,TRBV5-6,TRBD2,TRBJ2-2,CASSLIAGEGGELFF,TGTGCCAGCAGCTTGATAGCGGGAGAGGGCGGGGAGCTGTTTTTT
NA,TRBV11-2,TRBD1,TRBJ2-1,CASSSRTGAIVSDEQSF,TGTGCCAGCAGCTCTAGGACAGGGGCGATTGTTAGTGATGAGCAGTCCTTC
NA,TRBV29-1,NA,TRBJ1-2,CSVTGKDGYTF,TGCAGCGTTACAGGGAAGGATGGCTACACCTTC
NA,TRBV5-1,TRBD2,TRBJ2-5,CASSLEGLAGQETQYF,TGCGCCAGCAGCTTGGAAGGGCTAGCGGGACAAGAGACCCAGTACTTC
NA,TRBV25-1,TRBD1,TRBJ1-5,CASSASWGTEGQPQHF,TGTGCCAGCAGTGCGAGTTGGGGGACAGAGGGTCAGCCCCAGCATTTT